This T cell receptor (beta chain) was identified in a study of blood T cell repertoires in COVID-19. About the study: The origin of the acute and convalescent COVID-19 samples was the United States, Italy and Spain.

Per the authors' pipeline: Nucleated cell number was recorded as an estimate derived from reference gene primer amplification. Here immunoSEQ multiplex PCR was the method, and the copy in TCRdb shows in-frame clones only, minus some. That table furnishes V, J and clone size, whereas the DNA furnished D and trimming. The table includes approximately 100,000 clones, approximately 90% detected once. With 5 bases clipped from V and 9 bases from J, the junction kept 11 bases outside the gene matches. CDR3 size: 15 residues. CDR1 is SGHTA and CDR2 is FQGTGA in the germline V gene. Material for sequencing was peripheral blood. The gene calls are TRBV7-3 and TRBJ2-1; 9 bases agree with TRBD2. This TCR derives from a human donor with acute or convalescent COVID-19. The donor label of this sample is uncertain. The CDR3 nucleotides read TGTGCCAGCAGCCGCGATAGCGGGAGAACGGGTGAGCAGTTCTTC. It yields the protein CASSRDSGRTGEQFF.